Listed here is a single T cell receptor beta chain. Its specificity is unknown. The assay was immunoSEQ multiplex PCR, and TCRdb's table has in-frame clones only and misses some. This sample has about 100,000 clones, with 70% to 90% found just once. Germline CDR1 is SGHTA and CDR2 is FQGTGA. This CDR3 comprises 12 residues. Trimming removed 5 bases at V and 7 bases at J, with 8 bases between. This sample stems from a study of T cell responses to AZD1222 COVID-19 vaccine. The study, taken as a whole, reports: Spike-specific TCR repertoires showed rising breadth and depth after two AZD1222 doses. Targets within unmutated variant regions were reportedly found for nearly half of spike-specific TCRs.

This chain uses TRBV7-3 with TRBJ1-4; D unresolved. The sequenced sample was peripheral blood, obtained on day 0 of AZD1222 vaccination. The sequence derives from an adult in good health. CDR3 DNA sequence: TGTGCCAGCAGCCGCGCGCTTGAAAAACTGTTTTTT. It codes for CASSRALEKLFF.